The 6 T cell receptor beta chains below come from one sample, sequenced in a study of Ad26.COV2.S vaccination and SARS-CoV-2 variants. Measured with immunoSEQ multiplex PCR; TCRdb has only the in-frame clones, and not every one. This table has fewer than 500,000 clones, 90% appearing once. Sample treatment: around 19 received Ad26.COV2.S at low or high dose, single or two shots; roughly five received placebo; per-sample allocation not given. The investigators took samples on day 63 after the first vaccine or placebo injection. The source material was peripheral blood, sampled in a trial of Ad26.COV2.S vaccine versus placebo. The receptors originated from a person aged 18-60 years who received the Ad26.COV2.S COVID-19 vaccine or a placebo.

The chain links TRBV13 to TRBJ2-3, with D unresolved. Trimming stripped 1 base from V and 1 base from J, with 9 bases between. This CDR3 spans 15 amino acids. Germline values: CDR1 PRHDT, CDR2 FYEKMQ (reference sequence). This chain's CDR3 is CASSLAASRTDTQYF. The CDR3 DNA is TGTGCCAGCAGCTTAGCGGCCTCCCGCACAGATACGCAGTATTTT. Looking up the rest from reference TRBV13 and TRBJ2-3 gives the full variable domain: AAGVIQSPRHLIKEKRETATLKCYPIPRHDTVYWYQQGPGQDPQFLISFYEKMQSDKGSIPDRFSAQQFSDYHSELNMSSLELGDSALYFCASSLAASRTDTQYFGPGTRLTVL.

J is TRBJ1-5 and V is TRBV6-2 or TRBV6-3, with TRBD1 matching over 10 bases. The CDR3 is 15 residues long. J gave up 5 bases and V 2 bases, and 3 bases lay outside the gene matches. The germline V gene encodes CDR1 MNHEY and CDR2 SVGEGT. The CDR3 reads CASSYTGTGDQPQHF. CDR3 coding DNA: TGTGCCAGCAGTTACACCGGGACAGGGGATCAGCCCCAGCATTTT.

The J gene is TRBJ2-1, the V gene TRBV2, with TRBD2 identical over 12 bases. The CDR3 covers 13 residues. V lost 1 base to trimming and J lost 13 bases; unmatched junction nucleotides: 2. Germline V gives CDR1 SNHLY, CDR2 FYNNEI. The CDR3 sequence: CASSEETSGSQFF. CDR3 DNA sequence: TGTGCCAGCAGTGAAGAGACTAGCGGGAGTCAGTTCTTC.

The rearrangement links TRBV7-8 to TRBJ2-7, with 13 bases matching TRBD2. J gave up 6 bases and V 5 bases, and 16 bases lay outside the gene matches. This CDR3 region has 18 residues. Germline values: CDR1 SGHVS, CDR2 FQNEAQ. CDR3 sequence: CASSLRLAGGGPMSEQYF. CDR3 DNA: TGTGCCAGCAGCCTAAGACTAGCGGGAGGCGGTCCGATGAGCGAGCAGTACTTC.

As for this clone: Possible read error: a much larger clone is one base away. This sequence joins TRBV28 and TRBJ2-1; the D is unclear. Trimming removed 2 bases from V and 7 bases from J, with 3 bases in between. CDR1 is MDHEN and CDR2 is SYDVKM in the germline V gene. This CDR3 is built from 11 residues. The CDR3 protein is CASSLENEQFF. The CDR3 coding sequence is TGTGCCAGCAGTTTAGAAAATGAGCAGTTCTTC.

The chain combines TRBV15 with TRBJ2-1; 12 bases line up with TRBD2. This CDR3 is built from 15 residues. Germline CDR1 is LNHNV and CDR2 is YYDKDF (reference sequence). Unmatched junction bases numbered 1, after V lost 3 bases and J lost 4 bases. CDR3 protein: CATSSGTSGYNEQFF. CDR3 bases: TGTGCCACCAGCAGCGGGACTAGCGGGTACAATGAGCAGTTCTTC.